This T cell receptor (beta chain) appears in the sequencing data of a study of T cell responses to AZD1222 COVID-19 vaccine. This CDR3 spans 14 amino acids. The V and J ends lost 1 base and 1 base respectively, with 10 bases between them. Germline V gives CDR1 GTSNPN, CDR2 SVGIG (reference sequence). Clones were read by immunoSEQ multiplex PCR, and TCRdb kept only the in-frame ones, dropping some. The table shows about 68,000 clones, with 85% to 90% occurring only once. Sequencing used peripheral blood, obtained on day 0 of AZD1222 vaccination. The clonotype comes from an adult in good health. V and J are TRBV30 and TRBJ1-1; tentatively, D is TRBD1 (5 bases). CDR3 region: CAWSAPTENTEAFF. The CDR3 DNA reads TGTGCCTGGAGTGCCCCGACAGAGAACACTGAAGCTTTCTTT.